A selection of T cell receptor beta chains follows, all from one sample in a study of cytomegalovirus exposure and HLA in healthy donors. Only in-frame clones appear in the TCRdb table, and some are missing; sequencing was by immunoSEQ multiplex PCR. The data show about 150,000 clones, and the top ten clones hold about 1.7%. Sequencing used PBMCs. These receptors all come from a woman in her 50s in good health and CMV-seronegative. The CDR3 runs from the conserved cysteine through the conserved F or W. The D gene is left open where the match is weak.

j_call d_call v_call cdr3_nt cdr3_aa
TRBJ1-5 TRBD1 TRBV30 TGTGCCTGGAGTGAGGGGACAGGGGGCCAGCCCCAGCATTTT CAWSEGTGGQPQHF
TRBJ2-7 - TRBV4-1 TGCGCCAGCAGCCAAGGCGAGGGCGAATCCTACGAGCAGTACTTC CASSQGEGESYEQYF
TRBJ1-2 - TRBV6-1 TGTGCCAGCAGAAACGACAGGCTCTACGGCTACACCTTC CASRNDRLYGYTF
TRBJ1-2 - TRBV7-2 TGTGCCAGCCGACCTGGTACTGAGCGAGGCTACACCTTC CASRPGTERGYTF
TRBJ1-2 TRBD1 TRBV6-5 TGTGCCAGCCGGGACAGGGCCAACTATGGCTACACCTTC CASRDRANYGYTF
TRBJ2-1 - TRBV5-1 TGCGCCAGCAGTCAACTAGCTAATGAGCAGTTCTTC CASSQLANEQFF
TRBJ1-1 - TRBV29-1 TGCAGCGTTGAAGACCTGTACACTGAAGCTTTCTTT CSVEDLYTEAFF
TRBJ1-1 TRBD1 TRBV6-6 TGTGCCAGCACAATGGGGGACAGGGGGAACACTGAAGCTTTCTTT CASTMGDRGNTEAFF
TRBJ1-1 - TRBV6-5 TGTGCCAGCACCCGGGATGGGCTTCGGACTGAAGCTTTCTTT CASTRDGLRTEAFF
TRBJ1-1 - TRBV5-6 TGTGCCAGCAGCTTAGGAGGGAGGAACACTGAAGCTTTCTTT CASSLGGRNTEAFF
TRBJ1-1 - TRBV19 TGTGCCAGTAGTATAGCTGGACCTGTGGGGAGAGCGAACACTGAAGCTTTCTTT CASSIAGPVGRANTEAFF
TRBJ1-1 - TRBV7-8 TGTGCCAGCAGCCCGACGGGGAACACTGAAGCTTTCTTT CASSPTGNTEAFF
TRBJ2-7 - TRBV11-3 TGTGCCAGCAGCTTAGCACAGTCCTACGAGCAGTACTTC CASSLAQSYEQYF
TRBJ2-1 TRBD2 TRBV11-1 TGTGCCAGCAGCCCCCGACTAGCGCCCTACAATGAGCAGTTCTTC CASSPRLAPYNEQFF
TRBJ1-2 TRBD1 TRBV27 TGTGCCAGCAGCCGGGGACAGGGGCGGAACTATGGCTACACCTTC CASSRGQGRNYGYTF
TRBJ1-1 TRBD1 TRBV4-1 TGCGCCAGCAGCCTCGGGACAGGGGCAATGGCCACTGAAGCTTTCTTT CASSLGTGAMATEAFF
TRBJ1-2 - TRBV14 TGTGCCAGCAGCCAAGGGGCACAGTTCTATGGCTACACCTTC CASSQGAQFYGYTF
TRBJ1-2 TRBD1 TRBV27 TGTGCCAGCAGTTCCCTTGAACAGGGGGCGAAAGGCTACACCTTC CASSSLEQGAKGYTF
TRBJ1-3 - TRBV30 TGTGCCTGGAAGAGGGGGGGAAACACCATATATTTT CAWKRGGNTIYF
TRBJ1-1 - TRBV5-1 TGCGCCAGCAGCCCCGTGTGGGGCCTTGAAGCTTTCTTT CASSPVWGLEAFF
TRBJ2-1 TRBD2 TRBV7-9 TGTGCCAGCAGCGGGAGCGGGGGGAGCAATGAGCAGTTCTTC CASSGSGGSNEQFF
TRBJ2-3 - TRBV7-3 TGTGCCAGCAGCTTAAATGGTGGGCCAGATACGCAGTATTTT CASSLNGGPDTQYF
TRBJ2-7 - TRBV28 TGTGCCAGCAGGGGCGACGCCCGGGGTCCTAGTTCCTACGAGCAGTACTTC CASRGDARGPSSYEQYF
TRBJ2-2 TRBD2 TRBV7-8 TGTGCCAGCAGCTTAGAGCGGGAGTACACCGGGGAGCTGTTTTTT CASSLEREYTGELFF
TRBJ2-5 - TRBV6-1 TGTGCCAGCAGTGAATTCAGGATCCAAGAGACCCAGTACTTC CASSEFRIQETQYF
TRBJ2-7 TRBD1 TRBV29-1 TGCAGCGTCGCCGGGACAGGGAGCTCCTACGAGCAGTACTTC CSVAGTGSSYEQYF
TRBJ1-2 TRBD1 TRBV7-2 TGTGCCAGCAGCTTTAGGGACAGGGGAGTCTATGGCTACACCTTC CASSFRDRGVYGYTF
TRBJ2-5 TRBD1 TRBV15 TGTGCCACCAGCCGACAGGGGGCGGTGGTGGAGACCCAGTACTTC CATSRQGAVVETQYF
TRBJ1-5 - TRBV28 TGTGCCAGCAGTACCGCGGGGGCCTCGTTGATGCCCCAGCATTTT CASSTAGASLMPQHF
TRBJ1-4 TRBD1 TRBV19 TGTGCCAGTAGTATAGCCCCCGGGACAGGGAACGAAAAACTGTTTTTT CASSIAPGTGNEKLFF
TRBJ1-2 - TRBV19 TGTGCCAGTAGTATCTGTGGCTACACCTTC CASSICGYTF
TRBJ1-5 TRBD1 TRBV7-9 TGTGCCAGCAGCCCCGGGACAGGGGATAGGCAGCCCCAGCATTTT CASSPGTGDRQPQHF
TRBJ1-1 - TRBV5-6 TGTGCCAGCAGCTTGGTGGCGAACACTGAAGCTTTCTTT CASSLVANTEAFF
TRBJ1-1 - TRBV9 TGTGCCAGCAGCGTAGGGGGGGGGTTGATGAACACTGAAGCTTTCTTT CASSVGGGLMNTEAFF
TRBJ1-6 - TRBV2 TGTGCCAGCAGTGCGTACGGGGGGCCCGACTTT CASSAYGGPDF
TRBJ1-1 - TRBV11-2 TGTGCCAGCAGCACCTTCCTCCAAGCGGACACTGAAGCTTTCTTT CASSTFLQADTEAFF
TRBJ2-7 - TRBV7-2 TGTGCCAGCAGCTTTACGGGAGACTACGAGCAGTACTTC CASSFTGDYEQYF
TRBJ2-7 TRBD2 TRBV20-1 TGCAGTAGCGGGAGGGCCCACGAGCAGTACTTC CSSGRAHEQYF
TRBJ2-5 TRBD1 TRBV5-1 TGCGCCAGCAGCTCCTTGACAGGGGTGGAAGAGACCCAGTACTTC CASSSLTGVEETQYF
TRBJ2-1 - TRBV11-3 TGTGCCAGCAGCCCCACAGCGGCCTCTGATGAGCAGTTCTTC CASSPTAASDEQFF
TRBJ1-6 TRBD1 TRBV28 TGTGCCAGCAGTTTATTAGGTGGGGGACAGGGTAAAGATTCACCCCTCCACTTT CASSLLGGGQGKDSPLHF